This T cell receptor (beta chain) stems from a study of blood T cell repertoires in COVID-19 (dated by TCRdb to the early 2020s). Broadly, across the study: Samples from collaborators originated in the United States, Italy and Spain and spanned both the acute and convalescent phases of COVID-19. The prospective study material was composed of cDNA or gDNA derived from T cells, B-cell-depleted T cells, or PBMCs. Subjects who had been exposed to COVID-19, were actively infected with it, or had recovered from it provided the deeply sampled blood TCRbeta repertoires that made up the dataset. A freely available public database, intended as a resource for researchers studying the immune response to SARS-CoV-2, is where the repertoires were released. The samples were drawn from two sources: the first 160 participants of the ongoing ImmuneRACE study, and 1,254 subjects contributed by 6 global collaborators. Nearly every sample came with metadata listing a de-identified subject ID, COVID-19 status, age in years and sex. Where HLA class I and class II types were available, the types were taken from metadata supplied by the sample provider, not from assay-based typing. What the authors observed across the whole study: The amount of clinical and demographic metadata varied by source and participant and was provided uncurated.

The immunoSEQ Assay, a bias-controlled multiplex PCR, was used to amplify TCRbeta CDR3 regions from genomic DNA. The authors' analysis ran thus. Within the assay, amplification of reference gene primers was used to estimate how many nucleated cells each sample contained. To quantify the absolute abundance of each unique TCRbeta CDR3 rearrangement, sequence reads were collapsed and filtered. For each sample, productive Simpson clonality was calculated by taking the square root of Simpson's diversity index across productive rearrangements. TCRdb's version of the immuneACCESS table is confined to in-frame rearrangements and falls short of the full clone set. An unresolved V gene accounts for under half of the shortfall where checked; the remainder is of unknown origin. The V and J calls and clone size come from that table; D and trimming were worked out from the DNA. The sample records approximately 260,000 clones, around 85% of which are singletons. In total, the top ten clones hold approximately 9.9% of the sample.

Regarding this clone: The antigen it recognizes is unknown. It has no much larger one-base neighbor in the sample; base qualities were not kept.

Reading the germline V gene gives CDR1 SGHAT and CDR2 FQNNGV. There are 17 amino acids in the CDR3, from cysteine to phenylalanine inclusive. Of all the DNA, just the CDR3 is kept, 51 bases in frame from base 1. From V the trimming removes 4 bases and from J it removes 1 base, while the gene matches leave 9 bases of the junction unaccounted for. Whole blood was collected in K2EDTA tubes by collaborating institutions according to the institutions' own protocols. For TCRbeta analysis, collaborator samples were shipped as frozen whole blood, as isolated PBMCs, or as DNA extracted from either sample type.

The sequence was obtained from a woman between 65 and 79 years old with acute or convalescent COVID-19. Sequenced sample: peripheral blood. Recombination connected TRBV11-2 to TRBJ2-1; TRBD2 agrees with 8 junctional bases. Read as DNA, the sequence is TGTGCCAGCAGCTCCGAACGGGGGGGCCTGTCCTACAATGAGCAGTTCTTC. Its amino acids are CASSSERGGLSYNEQFF.